This T cell receptor beta chain was recorded in a study of T cells in Graves' hyperthyroidism and ophthalmopathy. With duration under 3 months, ophthalmopathy was active: Clinical Activity Score at least 3, NOSPECS at least 4. The CDR3 regions of TCR beta were amplified from RNA transcripts. In the first-round RT-PCR of the TCR CDR3, the HTBI primer set was used. Via MiXCR, TCRdb re-called the multiplex PCR reads, giving one row per CDR3 protein. The sample yields over 250,000 distinct CDR3 sequences, roughly 13% seen once. This clonotype appeared many times. V lost 3 bases to trimming and J lost 5 bases, with 13 bases between them. The CDR3 spans 14 residues. Germline lookup yields CDR1 SGHTA and CDR2 FQGNSA.

The clonotype originates from a woman aged 40 to 50 with Graves' ophthalmopathy. Sample: blood. V gene TRBV7-2 combines with J gene TRBJ1-1; D unresolved. The CDR3, as DNA: TGTGCCAGCAGCTTTGGGCTCGGGGAGACTGAAGCTTTCTTT. Translating it yields CASSFGLGETEAFF.